This T cell receptor beta chain appears in the sequencing data of a study of T cell changes during pregnancy in multiple sclerosis. The data were produced by immunoSEQ multiplex PCR, yet TCRdb's version contains in-frame clones alone and is incomplete. Counted here are 70,000 to 75,000 clones, approximately 92% occurring once; the ten biggest clones make up around 2.3%. Germline V gene lookup returns CDR1 LGHNA and CDR2 YSLEER. Trimming cost V 10 bases and J 8 bases; bases outside gene matches: 11. The CDR3 extends over 14 amino acids. The chain joins TRBV4-3 to TRBJ2-2; 9 bases are a match to TRBD2. The sequenced sample was peripheral blood, obtained before pregnancy. The receptor was isolated from a female donor with multiple sclerosis, enrolled in a pregnancy study. The CDR3: CATQREVKRGELFF. The CDR3 nucleotides read TGCGCCACCCAGCGGGAGGTGAAGAGAGGGGAGCTGTTTTTT.